One and the same sample provided the 5 T cell receptor beta chains below, sequenced in a study of glioma-infiltrating T cells. Amplification of TCR alpha and beta CDR3 regions from RNA used iRepertoire nested multiplex PCR. TCRdb re-called the multiplex PCR reads with MiXCR, one entry per CDR3 protein. The data hold about 140,000 distinct CDR3 sequences, with about two fifths observed a single time. Material: glioma tissue, nonneoplastic brain tissue, or PBMCs (not recorded which). All receptors derive from a human donor with low-grade glioma or glioblastoma, undergoing nonglioma brain surgery, or in good health (not recorded which).

V and J are TRBV20-1 and TRBJ1-2; D perhaps matches TRBD1 (5 bases). The CDR3 spans 13 residues. V lost 0 bases and J 5 bases, leaving 10 bases between the germline ends. Germline CDR1 is DFQATT and CDR2 is SNEGSKA (reference sequence). The CDR3 DNA is TGCAGTGCTAGAGATGGGGCGAGGTATGGCTACACCTTC. It is translated as CSARDGARYGYTF.

This clonotype was seen repeatedly, ten times or more. This chain connects TRBV2 to TRBJ1-2; D gene ambiguous. The length of the CDR3 is 13 residues. Trimming removed 3 bases at V and 2 bases at J, with 7 bases between. The V gene's germline CDR1 is SNHLY and CDR2 FYNNEI. CDR3 loop: CASSESGNYGYTF. In DNA, the CDR3 is TGTGCCAGCAGTGAGTCGGGGAACTATGGCTACACCTTC.

A few counts support this clonotype. The rearrangement joins TRBV7-2 to TRBJ2-1; D is undetermined. This CDR3 spans 15 amino acids. Trimming took off 0 bases at V and 7 bases at J, with 13 bases between the two ends. CDR1 SGHTA and CDR2 FQGNSA come from the germline V gene. In DNA, the CDR3 is TGTGCCAGCAGCTTAGCCGCTTCTCCGCCTAATGAGCAGTTCTTC. It yields the protein CASSLAASPPNEQFF.

The chain links TRBV7-6 to TRBJ2-1, with D unclear. CDR3 length equals 13 residues. V dropped 2 bases and J dropped 7 bases, with 9 bases sitting between them. Germline CDR1 and CDR2: SGHVS and FNYEAQ. This CDR3 reads CASSLSDGNEQFF. The DNA of the CDR3 is TGTGCCAGCAGCTTATCCGACGGAAATGAGCAGTTCTTC.

This clonotype was observed a handful of times. This sequence joins TRBV4-1 and TRBJ1-5; no firm D call. The CDR3 covers 16 residues. Per germline, CDR1 MGHRA and CDR2 YSYEKL. V dropped 1 base and J dropped 3 bases, with 13 bases sitting between them. The CDR3 reads CASSQGLGQTNQPQHF. CDR3 in DNA: TGCGCCAGCAGCCAAGGGCTGGGCCAAACCAATCAGCCCCAGCATTTT.